These 7 T cell receptor beta chains were all obtained from the same sample, sequenced in a study of blood T cell repertoires in COVID-19. Only in-frame clones appear in the TCRdb table, and some are missing; sequencing was by immunoSEQ multiplex PCR. The sample has around 170,000 clones, 74% seen once. Sequencing used peripheral blood. The origin of the receptors is a woman aged 80 or over with acute or convalescent COVID-19.

The J gene is TRBJ1-4, the V gene TRBV30; tentatively, D is TRBD1 (5 bases). CDR1 is GTSNPN and CDR2 is SVGIG in the germline V gene (reference sequence). This CDR3 region has 15 residues. Trimming shortened V by 1 base and J by 6 bases, and 15 bases separated the two germline ends. The CDR3 DNA reads TGTGCCTGGAGTGACCTGGGACTGCCGGATGAAAAACTGTTTTTT. Amino acid sequence: CAWSDLGLPDEKLFF.

The chain's CDR3 is CASRAGTGGYSNQPQHF. CDR3 DNA: TGTGCCAGCAGGGCCGGGACAGGGGGTTATAGCAATCAGCCCCAGCATTTT. The gene calls are TRBV27 and TRBJ1-5; TRBD1 aligns across 11 bases. Germline CDR1 reads MNHEY; CDR2 reads SMNVEV (reference sequence). The CDR3 length is 17 residues. The ends lost 6 bases at V and 0 bases at J; junction bases unmatched: 7.

The chain couples TRBV11-1 to TRBJ1-1, with 8 bases fitting TRBD1. Germline assignment: CDR1 SGHAT and CDR2 FQDESV (reference sequence). The CDR3 spans 15 residues. V gave up 3 bases and J gave up 1 base; unmatched junction bases: 4. CDR3 protein: CASSLLDRGNTEAFF. Here the CDR3 DNA reads TGTGCCAGCAGCTTGCTCGACAGGGGGAACACTGAAGCTTTCTTT.

The chain is built from TRBV28 and TRBJ2-2; no definite D call. The V gene lost 0 bases and the J gene lost 4 bases, with 9 bases spanning the gap. This CDR3 is built from 15 residues. Germline loops: CDR1 MDHEN, CDR2 SYDVKM. CDR3 protein: CASSLWASGTGELFF. CDR3 nucleotide sequence: TGTGCCAGCAGTTTATGGGCTTCGGGCACCGGGGAGCTGTTTTTT.

The gene calls are TRBV2 and TRBJ1-6; TRBD1 matches at 9 bases. J gave up 18 bases and V 8 bases, and 11 bases lay outside the gene matches. The CDR3 spans 12 residues. Per the germline V gene, CDR1 is SNHLY and CDR2 is FYNNEI. CDR3 sequence (DNA): TGTGCCAGCGAGGAATCCGGGACAGGGACCCACTTT. Encoded protein: CASEESGTGTHF.

This chain links TRBV5-1 with TRBJ2-1, with D maybe TRBD2 (7 bases). The CDR3 length is 14 residues. Germline CDR1 SGHRS, CDR2 YFSETQ. V lost 7 bases and J 3 bases, leaving 14 bases between the germline ends. The CDR3 loop is CASDEGEGYNEQFF. The CDR3 DNA follows: TGCGCCAGCGATGAGGGGGAGGGCTACAATGAGCAGTTCTTC.

V gene TRBV9 combines with J gene TRBJ1-3, with 7 bases matching TRBD1. Per germline, CDR1 SGDLS and CDR2 YYNGEE. V was pared by 0 bases and J by 4 bases, with 4 bases of the junction left unmatched. The CDR3 loop spans 15 amino acids. CDR3: CASSVGRQGGNTIYF. CDR3 in DNA: TGTGCCAGCAGCGTAGGTCGACAGGGAGGAAACACCATATATTTT.